One sample yielded the 18 T cell receptor beta chains listed below, sequenced in a study of low-dose radiotherapy and immunotherapy resistance in tumors. Alpha and beta chains were covered, as first-strand cDNA relied on TRAV- and TRBV-specific primers. Over roughly 19 PCR cycles, TCRs were amplified from a constant-region primer and V-primer adapter. TCRdb re-called the reads through MiXCR, storing one row per CDR3 protein. This table has about 12,000 distinct CDR3 sequences, 76% appearing once. Receptors were obtained from a human donor with advanced metastatic prostate, ovarian, gallbladder or colorectal cancer (not recorded which). This table probably holds off-target reads from a library built for another chain.

This chain joins TRBV28 and TRBJ2-2; 8 positions agree with TRBD2. CDR1 MDHEN and CDR2 SYDVKM come from the germline V gene. This CDR3 has 17 residues. Trimming at V came to 5 bases and at J to 1 base, leaving 9 bases not matched to a gene. CDR3 region: CASSVPLGRGNTGELFF. CDR3 nucleotide sequence: TGTGCCAGCAGTGTACCCCTCGGGAGGGGGAACACCGGGGAGCTGTTTTTT.

V and J are TRBV28 and TRBJ2-1; perhaps TRBD1 as D (6 bases). Trimming took off 10 bases at V and 1 base at J, with 17 bases between the two ends. CDR1 and CDR2 from the germline V gene are MDHEN and SYDVKM. CDR3 length: 15 residues. CDR3 residues: CATTEDSLSYNEQFF. The CDR3 DNA sequence: TGTGCCACCACCGAGGACAGTCTTTCCTACAATGAGCAGTTCTTC.

This CDR3 is CASSLMGQANTGELFF. The CDR3 nucleotides are TGTGCCAGCAGTTTAATGGGACAGGCGAACACCGGGGAGCTGTTTTTT. The V call is TRBV28, the J call TRBJ2-2, with 8 bases aligning to TRBD1. Trimming cost V 2 bases and J 0 bases; bases outside gene matches: 2. CDR3 length equals 16 residues. The germline gives CDR1 MDHEN, CDR2 SYDVKM.

V and J are TRBV7-2 and TRBJ1-1, with D possibly TRBD1 on 6 matching bases. Trimming left V 3 bases short and J 2 bases short, with 13 bases between. Germline V gives CDR1 SGHTA, CDR2 FQGNSA. The CDR3 extends over 15 amino acids. CDR3 coding DNA: TGTGCCAGCAGCTTGCCCAGGGGATATAACACTGAAGCTTTCTTT. Translating gives CASSLPRGYNTEAFF.

This clonotype showed up just once. CDR3 bases: TGTGCCAGCAGCCATTCCTCCACCGGGGAGCTGTTTTTT. Protein product: CASSHSSTGELFF. The chain recombines TRBV3-1 with TRBJ2-2; D gene ambiguous. Looked up from germline, CDR1 is LGHDT and CDR2 is YNNKEL (reference sequence). CDR3 length equals 13 residues. The V gene lost 3 bases and the J gene lost 4 bases, with 6 bases spanning the gap. Complete variable domain (other parts from reference TRBV3-1 and TRBJ2-2): DTAVSQTPKYLVTQMGNDKSIKCEQNLGHDTMYWYKQDSKKFLKIMFSYNNKELIINETVPNRFSPKSPDKAHLNLHINSLELGDSAVYFCASSHSSTGELFFGEGSRLTVL.

This clonotype was detected a few times. The chain has TRBV29-1 and TRBJ2-3; unclear D gene. This CDR3 is 13 amino acids long. V dropped 0 bases and J dropped 6 bases, with 10 bases sitting between them. Germline values: CDR1 SQVTM, CDR2 ANQGSEA. CDR3 sequence: CSVEEIPGDTQYF. The CDR3 nucleotides read TGCAGCGTTGAAGAGATCCCCGGGGATACGCAGTATTTT.

V is TRBV5-4 and J is TRBJ1-1; no clear D. The CDR3 length is 14 residues. Germline CDR1 SGHNT, CDR2 YYREEE (reference sequence). V was cut by 2 bases and J by 0 bases, with 8 bases left in between. In DNA form, the CDR3 reads TGTGCCAGCAGCTTCGACTTCTTGAACACTGAAGCTTTCTTT. It is translated as CASSFDFLNTEAFF.

The chain carries TRBV20-1 and TRBJ2-1; 8 bases agree with TRBD1. The CDR3 contains 15 residues. Germline assignment: CDR1 DFQATT and CDR2 SNEGSKA (reference sequence). The V and J ends lost 1 base and 4 bases, in that order; junction bases with no gene match: 6. This CDR3 is CSARVLGQVYNEQFF. CDR3 coding DNA: TGCAGTGCTAGAGTTCTGGGACAGGTTTACAATGAGCAGTTCTTC.

The chain links TRBV28 to TRBJ2-7; 10 bases map to TRBD1. Trimming cost V 5 bases and J 2 bases; bases outside gene matches: 3. Germline V gene data show CDR1 as MDHEN and CDR2 as SYDVKM. The CDR3 extends over 14 amino acids. For the CDR3, the DNA is TGTGCCAGCAGTCCCGGGACAGGGGCCTACGAGCAGTACTTC. It is translated as CASSPGTGAYEQYF.

The V gene is TRBV28, the J gene TRBJ2-7, with 7 positions matching TRBD1. Losses at the gene ends were 2 bases for V and 5 bases for J; bases not matched to a gene: 3. Germline lookup yields CDR1 MDHEN and CDR2 SYDVKM. CDR3 length: 13 residues. CDR3 protein: CASSLQQGHEQYF. CDR3 nucleotides: TGTGCCAGCAGTTTACAACAGGGGCACGAGCAGTACTTC. The variable domain in full, completed from reference TRBV28 and TRBJ2-7, reads DVKVTQSSRYLVKRTGEKVFLECVQDMDHENMFWYRQDPGLGLRLIYFSYDVKMKEKGDIPEGYSVSREKKERFSLILESASTNQTSMYLCASSLQQGHEQYFGPGTRLTVT.

In its sample, this clonotype was seen once. This sequence joins TRBV29-1 and TRBJ2-4; 8 bases align to TRBD1. V gave up 7 bases and J gave up 6 bases; unmatched junction bases: 2. The CDR3 covers 11 residues. Germline CDR1 reads SQVTM; CDR2 reads ANQGSEA. CDR3 sequence: CSARGLNIQYF. CDR3 in DNA: TGCAGCGCCAGGGGGCTAAACATTCAGTACTTC.

This rearrangement joins TRBV6-6 to TRBJ2-7; 10 bases are shared with TRBD2. Germline V lookup: CDR1 MNHNY, CDR2 SVGAGI (reference sequence). V lost 2 bases to trimming and J lost 2 bases; unmatched junction nucleotides: 3. The CDR3 consists of 15 residues. The CDR3: CASSYPLAGAYEQYF. The DNA of the CDR3 is TGTGCCAGCAGTTACCCTCTAGCGGGAGCCTACGAGCAGTACTTC.

This clonotype was counted a few times. J is TRBJ1-1 and V is TRBV5-6, with TRBD1 as a possible D gene (5 bases). Germline V gene sequence: CDR1 SGHDT, CDR2 YYEEEE. The CDR3 totals 12 residues. V was cut by 2 bases and J by 9 bases, with 11 bases left in between. The CDR3 loop is CASSLGATQAFF. DNA for the CDR3: TGTGCCAGCAGCTTAGGGGCAACTCAAGCTTTCTTT.

This clonotype was seen more than once but under ten times. CDR3 residues: CASSYTPPGGDGYTF. The DNA of the CDR3 is TGTGCCAGCAGCTACACCCCGCCTGGAGGGGATGGCTACACCTTC. The V and J genes are TRBV7-2 and TRBJ1-2; possible D gene TRBD1, 5 bases. V shed 4 bases and J shed 6 bases, with 18 bases lying between them. Per the germline V gene, CDR1 is SGHTA and CDR2 is FQGNSA. The CDR3 contains 15 residues.

V is TRBV5-4 and J is TRBJ2-3; maybe TRBD1 (6 bases). The CDR3 has 12 residues. Trimming stripped 3 bases from V and 4 bases from J, with 6 bases between. Germline loops: CDR1 SGHNT, CDR2 YYREEE (reference sequence). The CDR3 here is CASSYRADTQYF. The CDR3 nucleotides are TGTGCCAGCAGCTACAGGGCAGATACGCAGTATTTT.

The chain is built from TRBV29-1 and TRBJ2-5, with TRBD1 matching over 7 bases. CDR1 is SQVTM, CDR2 ANQGSEA, per germline. The CDR3 contains 14 residues. V dropped 4 bases and J dropped 1; count of bases not matched to a gene: 6. The CDR3 region has the DNA TGCAGCGTTGCCCGGGACAGCCTCCAAGAGACCCAGTACTTC. Its translation: CSVARDSLQETQYF.

The chain uses TRBV5-1 and TRBJ2-2; 11 positions agree with TRBD2. CDR1 is SGHRS and CDR2 is YFSETQ in the germline V gene. With V trimmed by 4 bases and J by 1 base, 3 bases remained unmatched. The CDR3 runs 16 residues. The CDR3 loop is CASSPTSGRNTGELFF. As DNA, the CDR3 is TGCGCCAGCAGCCCTACTAGCGGGAGGAACACCGGGGAGCTGTTTTTT.

Points on this clonotype: One junction end disagrees with the germline gene, perhaps due to a read error. The chain has TRBV20-1 and TRBJ1-5; tentative D call: TRBD1 (5 bases). The germline CDR1 and CDR2 sequences are DFQATT and SNEGSKA (reference sequence). This CDR3 comprises 12 residues. This chain's CDR3 is CSASRANQPQHF. The CDR3 DNA follows: TGCAGCGCTAGCAGGGCTAATCAGCCCCAGCATTTT.